This section outlines one T cell receptor (beta chain) sequence together with its context. Its target is unknown. This sample is drawn from a study of cytomegalovirus exposure and HLA in healthy donors. Study-level background: A later analysis reported the 120 or so validation repertoires used the same platform as the approximately 670 first-cohort repertoires. The study, taken as a whole, reports: Specificity for CMV antigens was confirmed in vitro for a few of the CMV-associated chains. Overall, approximately 150 TCR beta chains were annotated as cytomegalovirus-associated.

Assay: immunoSEQ multiplex PCR; the TCRdb copy retains only in-frame clones and omits some. The sample records 66,000 or so clones, 95% to 97% being singletons. The junction had 10 bases not matched to a gene; V was cut back by 5 bases and J by 11 bases. Germline CDR1 SGHAT, CDR2 FQNNGV. The length of the CDR3 is 13 residues. The material sequenced was PBMCs. This chain connects TRBV11-2 to TRBJ1-2; 8 nucleotides line up with TRBD1. The TCR sequence derives from a young woman in good health and CMV-seropositive. CDR3 nucleotides: TGTGCCAGCAGCCCAGGACAGGGAGTATGGTACACCTTC. Amino acid sequence: CASSPGQGVWYTF.